This TCR beta chain was captured in a study of T cell responses to AZD1222 COVID-19 vaccine. At the level of the study: Investigators merged groups given second doses at roughly 4 or roughly 12 weeks. Study observations and caveats: The sample set comprised mostly white British donors with more females, and clonal diversity was possibly underestimated.

This clone was seen more than once but under ten times. Its target is unknown. Some clones are missing from TCRdb's copy, which holds only in-frame ones; the method was immunoSEQ multiplex PCR. The table lists over 100,000 clones, 80% to 85% of them singletons. Trimming left V 11 bases short and J 2 bases short, with 12 bases between. CDR3 length: 12 amino acids. Per germline, CDR1 LNHDA and CDR2 SQIVND (reference sequence). The clonotype was recovered from an adult in good health. The material sequenced was peripheral blood, taken on day 0 of AZD1222 vaccination. The chain employs TRBV19 and TRBJ1-1, with a weak D call TRBD1 (6 bases). Here the CDR3 reads CAAKTGNTEAFF. The CDR3 coding sequence is TGTGCCGCCAAGACAGGCAACACTGAAGCTTTCTTT.